This T cell receptor (beta chain) was captured in a study of blood T cells in healthy people across ages. CDR3 size: 15 residues. J gave up 1 base and V 4 bases, and 3 bases lay outside the gene matches. Germline values: CDR1 SGHAT, CDR2 FQNNGV. Primers used in a second PCR of roughly 6 to 11 cycles were a sample-barcoded 5' primer and a J-beta primer mix. One entry per CDR3 protein results from TCRdb running MiXCR on the 5' RACE reads. Here the sample spans 1.2 million to 1.5 million distinct CDR3 sequences, roughly 60% being singletons. The genes are TRBV11-2 and TRBJ2-1, with 8 bases aligning to TRBD1. The sequence came from a man aged 18 to 29 in good health. The sample consisted of blood. The DNA of the CDR3 is TGTGCCAGCAGCTGGACAGGGTTTTCCTACAATGAGCAGTTCTTC. Translating gives CASSWTGFSYNEQFF.